A single sample is the source of the 26 T cell receptor beta chains below, sequenced in a study of T cell changes during pregnancy in multiple sclerosis. This table comes from immunoSEQ multiplex PCR, and its TCRdb copy is limited to in-frame clones, with some not included. The table lists tens of thousands of clones, around 93% of them singletons. The sequences come from CD8+ T cells from peripheral blood mononuclear cells, collected in the second trimester of pregnancy. Receptors were obtained from a female donor with multiple sclerosis, enrolled in a pregnancy study.

This sequence joins TRBV4-1 and TRBJ2-7, with D maybe TRBD2 (6 bases). The CDR3 has 16 amino acids. Trimming left V 5 bases short and J 0 bases short, with 17 bases between. The germline V gene encodes CDR1 MGHRA and CDR2 YSYEKL. The DNA for the CDR3 is TGCGCCAGCAGCTCTGGGCGGGGCGCTAGCTCCTACGAGCAGTACTTC. This translates into CASSSGRGASSYEQYF.

CDR3 coding DNA: TGTGCTAGTGGTTTGGCTACCTACGAGCAGTACTTC. The encoded protein is CASGLATYEQYF. V gene TRBV12-5 combines with J gene TRBJ2-7; D gene ambiguous. CDR3 length: 12 amino acids. V shed 1 base and J shed 2 bases, with 3 bases lying between them. CDR1 and CDR2 from the germline V gene are LGHNT and FRNRAP. The whole variable domain, filled in from reference TRBV12-5 and TRBJ2-7, reads DARVTQTPRHKVTEMGQEVTMRCQPILGHNTVFWYRQTMMQGLELLAYFRNRAPLDDSGMPKDRFSAEMPDATLATLKIQPSEPRDSAVYFCASGLATYEQYFGPGTRLTVT.

V gene TRBV18 combines with J gene TRBJ2-7; possible D gene TRBD2, 6 bases. The V gene lost 6 bases and the J gene lost 3 bases, with 27 bases spanning the gap. There are 18 residues in the CDR3. Germline V gene lookup returns CDR1 KGHSH and CDR2 LQKENI. CDR3 sequence reads: CASSWGEIGEVPSYEQYF. CDR3 sequence (DNA): TGTGCCAGCTCTTGGGGGGAGATCGGGGAGGTACCCAGCTACGAGCAGTACTTC.

The J gene is TRBJ1-1, the V gene TRBV4-1; 7 nucleotides line up with TRBD1. Germline V gene lookup returns CDR1 MGHRA and CDR2 YSYEKL. J lost 0 bases, V lost 2 bases, and 3 bases had no gene match. The length of the CDR3 is 15 residues. CDR3: CASSQPTGMNTEAFF. CDR3 nucleotides: TGCGCCAGCAGCCAACCGACAGGGATGAACACTGAAGCTTTCTTT.

The chain combines TRBV7-9 with TRBJ1-1; 11 nucleotides line up with TRBD1. This CDR3 is built from 17 residues. The V gene end was trimmed by 5 bases and the J gene end by 6 bases; junction bases not matched to a gene: 14. Germline V gives CDR1 SEHNR, CDR2 FQNEAQ (reference sequence). The CDR3 region has the DNA TGTGCCAGCAGCCCCTGGGACAGGGGGTTGGGGGCCGCTGAAGCTTTCTTT. Translated: CASSPWDRGLGAAEAFF.

J is TRBJ1-1 and V is TRBV28; D is unresolved. The V end lost 6 bases, the J end lost 5 bases, and 19 bases lay between the germline ends. CDR3 length: 15 residues. From germline, CDR1 is MDHEN and CDR2 SYDVKM. In DNA form, the CDR3 reads TGTGCCAGCAGCCAAACCTCGGGGAGAGGTACTGAAGCTTTCTTT. Encoded protein: CASSQTSGRGTEAFF.

This chain joins TRBV15 and TRBJ1-1, with TRBD1 matching 9 bases. Germline values: CDR1 LNHNV, CDR2 YYDKDF (reference sequence). V shed 7 bases, J shed 3 bases, and the junction held 6 bases outside the gene matches. The CDR3 spans 14 residues. The CDR3 DNA reads as TGTGCCACCAACCCCGACAGGGGGGACACTGAAGCTTTCTTT. Encoded protein: CATNPDRGDTEAFF.

In its sample, this clone was seen once. The chain recombines TRBV5-1 with TRBJ2-7; D possibly corresponds to TRBD1 (6 bases). Between the trimmed V and J ends, which lost 3 bases and 1 base, there was a span of 8 bases. This CDR3 has 13 amino acids. Germline V gene data show CDR1 as SGHRS and CDR2 as YFSETQ. CDR3 protein: CASSWQGSYEQYF. The CDR3, as DNA: TGCGCCAGCAGCTGGCAGGGGTCCTACGAGCAGTACTTC.

The chain links TRBV7-3 to TRBJ2-5, with 13 bases matching TRBD2. This CDR3 region has 16 residues. The germline V gene has CDR1 SGHTA and CDR2 FQGTGA. V lost 5 bases, J lost 0 bases, and 3 bases stayed unmatched. The CDR3 region has the DNA TGTGCCAGCAGCCTCGGGACTAGCGGGAACCAAGAGACCCAGTACTTC. It yields the protein CASSLGTSGNQETQYF.

This chain links TRBV27 with TRBJ1-5; 9 nucleotides match TRBD1. J gave up 3 bases and V 5 bases, and 8 bases lay outside the gene matches. CDR1 is MNHEY, CDR2 SMNVEV, per germline (reference sequence). This CDR3 spans 16 amino acids. CDR3: CASSILTGGNNQPQHF. CDR3 DNA sequence: TGTGCCAGCAGTATACTGACAGGGGGGAACAATCAGCCCCAGCATTTT.

CDR3 sequence: CASSLIGQNPFSGYGYTF. The CDR3 DNA reads as TGTGCCAGCAGCTTGATCGGACAGAACCCTTTTTCGGGGTATGGCTACACCTTC. The rearrangement links TRBV7-9 to TRBJ1-2; D possibly corresponds to TRBD1 (6 bases). Between the trimmed V and J ends, which lost 3 bases and 5 bases, there was a span of 25 bases. Germline V gene lookup returns CDR1 SEHNR and CDR2 FQNEAQ (reference sequence). The CDR3 runs 18 residues.

The CDR3 nucleotides read TGTGCCAGCAGCCCATCGGGACTAGCGATTTACAATGAGCAGTTCTTC. It encodes CASSPSGLAIYNEQFF. The rearrangement links TRBV11-2 to TRBJ2-1, with 10 bases lining up with TRBD2. CDR1 is SGHAT, CDR2 FQNNGV, per germline. The CDR3 length is 16 residues. V shed 5 bases, J shed 4 bases, and the junction held 8 bases outside the gene matches.

V usage is TRBV4-1 and J usage is TRBJ2-7; 7 nucleotides match TRBD1. The V and J ends lost 1 base and 4 bases, in that order; junction bases with no gene match: 7. The CDR3 runs to 15 residues. Looked up from germline, CDR1 is MGHRA and CDR2 is YSYEKL. The CDR3 reads CASSQGQTGTYEQYF. The CDR3 nucleotides read TGCGCCAGCAGCCAAGGGCAGACAGGGACGTACGAGCAGTACTTC.

This chain uses TRBV6-6 with TRBJ1-1, with 8 bases aligning to TRBD1. Per the germline V gene, CDR1 is MNHNY and CDR2 is SVGAGI (reference sequence). V was clipped by 10 bases and J by 1 base; unmatched bases: 5. The CDR3 is 13 residues long. The CDR3 nucleotides are TGTGCCATAGACAGGGGTTGGAACACTGAAGCTTTCTTT. Translating gives CAIDRGWNTEAFF.

This clone was seen more than once but under ten times. The chain is built from TRBV13 and TRBJ1-5, with D hard to call. V lost 0 bases, J lost 4 bases, and 7 bases lay in between. This CDR3 comprises 14 residues. Germline V gives CDR1 PRHDT, CDR2 FYEKMQ (reference sequence). CDR3 nucleotide sequence: TGTGCCAGCAGCTTAGGGGGCTGGAATCAGCCCCAGCATTTT. Translation: CASSLGGWNQPQHF.

V usage is TRBV27 and J usage is TRBJ2-7; TRBD2 matches at 9 bases. Germline values: CDR1 MNHEY, CDR2 SMNVEV (reference sequence). Losses at the gene ends were 6 bases for V and 2 bases for J; bases not matched to a gene: 8. The CDR3 spans 15 residues. CDR3 residues: CASSLAGRNPYEQYF. For the CDR3, the DNA is TGTGCCAGCAGCCTAGCGGGAAGGAACCCCTACGAGCAGTACTTC.

V gene TRBV27 combines with J gene TRBJ1-5, with 10 bases identical to TRBD1. The ends lost 5 bases at V and 8 bases at J; junction bases unmatched: 9. This CDR3 contains 15 residues. Looked up from germline, CDR1 is MNHEY and CDR2 is SMNVEV (reference sequence). CDR3 sequence: CASSPRDRGSEPQHF. CDR3 sequence (DNA): TGTGCCAGCAGTCCTAGGGACAGGGGATCTGAGCCCCAGCATTTT.

This clone was observed once. The gene calls are TRBV27 and TRBJ2-3; 11 positions agree with TRBD1. Germline CDR1 MNHEY, CDR2 SMNVEV (reference sequence). This CDR3 is built from 14 residues. Trimming removed 4 bases from V and 4 bases from J; junction bases left unmatched: 1. The CDR3 sequence: CASSSGQGADTQYF. The CDR3 coding sequence is TGTGCCAGCAGTTCGGGACAGGGGGCAGATACGCAGTATTTT.

The genes are TRBV15 and TRBJ1-5; D might be TRBD1 (6 bases). The germline CDR1 and CDR2 sequences are LNHNV and YYDKDF (reference sequence). V shed 0 bases and J shed 6 bases, with 12 bases lying between them. The CDR3 runs 15 residues. The CDR3 bases are TGTGCCACCAGCAGAGATAAGGGGGTAAGTCAGCCCCAGCATTTT. Amino acid sequence: CATSRDKGVSQPQHF.

This clone was recorded once. The chain has TRBV6-1 and TRBJ2-7; tentative D call: TRBD2 (6 bases). The CDR3 is 14 residues long. The germline V and J ends were trimmed by 3 bases and 0 bases, with 9 bases remaining between them. CDR1 is MNHNS, CDR2 SASEGT, per germline. DNA of the CDR3: TGTGCCAGCAGTGACAGGAGGGACTCCTACGAGCAGTACTTC. Its translation is CASSDRRDSYEQYF.

The rearrangement links TRBV6-5 to TRBJ1-5, with TRBD1 matching 10 bases. The CDR3 covers 14 residues. The trim removed 5 bases at V and 6 bases at J, leaving 4 bases unmatched. Germline loops: CDR1 MNHEY, CDR2 SVGAGI. Written as DNA, the CDR3 is TGTGCCAGCAGTGCCGGGACAGGGGCTCAGCCCCAGCATTTT. Translating it yields CASSAGTGAQPQHF.

V is TRBV6-4 and J is TRBJ2-3; possible D gene TRBD2, 7 bases. Trimming left V 5 bases short and J 0 bases short, with 12 bases between. The V gene's germline CDR1 is MRHNA and CDR2 SNTAGT. This CDR3 has 15 amino acids. The CDR3 sequence: CASSSSGGSTDTQYF. The CDR3 DNA reads as TGTGCCAGCAGTTCCTCGGGGGGCAGCACAGATACGCAGTATTTT.

The rearrangement joins TRBV19 to TRBJ1-1, with 7 bases lining up with TRBD1. V was pared by 3 bases and J by 8 bases, with 3 bases of the junction left unmatched. The CDR3 runs to 12 residues. Germline CDR1 LNHDA, CDR2 SQIVND (reference sequence). The CDR3 DNA reads TGTGCCAGTAGTATTGAACAGGGGGAAGCTTTCTTT. Protein product: CASSIEQGEAFF. The full variable domain, in which reference TRBV19 and TRBJ1-1 provide the parts outside the CDR3, is DGGITQSPKYLFRKEGQNVTLSCEQNLNHDAMYWYRQDPGQGLRLIYYSQIVNDFQKGDIAEGYSVSREKKESFPLTVTSAQKNPTAFYLCASSIEQGEAFFGQGTRLTVV.

The chain links TRBV27 to TRBJ2-2; D gene ambiguous. The CDR3 sequence is 14 residues long. Deletions cut 3 bases from V and 6 bases from J, with 11 bases between. CDR1 is MNHEY, CDR2 SMNVEV, per germline (reference sequence). In DNA, the CDR3 is TGTGCCAGCAGTTTTACACGATATTCCGGGGAGCTGTTTTTT. It encodes CASSFTRYSGELFF.

V and J are TRBV5-1 and TRBJ2-7; the D gene is possibly TRBD2 (5 bases). This CDR3 spans 11 amino acids. Germline-derived CDR1 and CDR2 are SGHRS and YFSETQ. The V and J ends lost 7 bases and 9 bases respectively, with 14 bases between them. The CDR3 DNA is TGCGCCAGCGGAGGCCCAACGGGGCAGTACTTC. This translates into CASGGPTGQYF.

This clone is a singleton in its sample. The CDR3: CASSPLPQGAYGYTF. In DNA, the CDR3 is TGTGCCAGCAGCCCCCTACCGCAGGGGGCCTATGGCTACACCTTC. The chain employs TRBV7-2 and TRBJ1-2, with 8 positions matching TRBD1. Trimming took 5 bases from V and 4 from J; bases not matched to a gene: 9. CDR1 and CDR2 from the germline V gene are SGHTA and FQGNSA. This CDR3 has 15 residues.